A single sample is the source of the 17 T cell receptor beta chains below, sequenced in a study of blood T cell repertoires in COVID-19. Clones were read by immunoSEQ multiplex PCR, and TCRdb kept only the in-frame ones, dropping some. The sample lists roughly 62,000 clones, roughly 80% occurring once. The sample consisted of peripheral blood. The receptor set was obtained from a human donor in a cohort sampled during active COVID-19.

The chain couples TRBV9 to TRBJ2-1, with D uncertain. V gave up 4 bases and J gave up 4 bases, with 9 bases separating them. CDR3 length equals 13 residues. From germline, CDR1 is SGDLS and CDR2 YYNGEE. The CDR3 nucleotides are TGTGCCAGCAGCACCCAGGATTACAATGAGCAGTTCTTC. It encodes CASSTQDYNEQFF.

The chain joins TRBV27 to TRBJ2-7, with a weak D call TRBD2 (5 bases). Germline loops: CDR1 MNHEY, CDR2 SMNVEV (reference sequence). The CDR3 has 15 amino acids. V was cut by 6 bases and J by 2 bases, with 17 bases left in between. The CDR3: CASRSSRETPYEQYF. In DNA, the CDR3 is TGTGCCAGCAGGTCGTCCCGGGAAACCCCCTACGAGCAGTACTTC.

The chain has TRBV11-2 and TRBJ2-7; 12 bases are a match to TRBD2. The CDR3 runs to 15 residues. Losses at the gene ends were 5 bases for V and 2 bases for J; bases not matched to a gene: 4. Germline V gene sequence: CDR1 SGHAT, CDR2 FQNNGV. This chain's CDR3 is CASSQTSGRTYEQYF. The CDR3 coding sequence is TGTGCCAGCAGCCAGACTAGCGGGAGAACCTACGAGCAGTACTTC.

This clone was seen only a few times. V and J are TRBV4-2 and TRBJ1-1; 7 nucleotides agree with TRBD1. The germline gives CDR1 LGHNA, CDR2 YNFKEQ. This CDR3 spans 15 amino acids. The junction had 2 bases not matched to a gene; V was cut back by 0 bases and J by 1 base. The chain's CDR3 is CASSQDWDRNTEAFF. DNA for the CDR3: TGTGCCAGCAGCCAAGATTGGGACAGGAACACTGAAGCTTTCTTT.

The chain joins TRBV9 to TRBJ2-1; 10 nucleotides agree with TRBD1. The CDR3 consists of 13 residues. Per the germline V gene, CDR1 is SGDLS and CDR2 is YYNGEE. Trimming at V came to 3 bases and at J to 7 bases, leaving 1 base not matched to a gene. CDR3 residues: CASSGDRGNEQFF. Written as DNA, the CDR3 is TGTGCCAGCAGCGGGGACAGGGGAAATGAGCAGTTCTTC.

V and J are TRBV12-5 and TRBJ1-3; D perhaps matches TRBD1 (6 bases). This CDR3 contains 16 residues. CDR1 is LGHNT and CDR2 is FRNRAP in the germline V gene. With 1 base removed from V and 0 bases from J, the gap between germline ends came to 10 bases. Here the CDR3 reads CASGLAGHPSGNTIYF. CDR3 DNA: TGTGCTAGTGGTTTGGCGGGACACCCCTCTGGAAACACCATATATTTT.

This clone has only a few counts. The chain couples TRBV10-2 to TRBJ2-1, with 7 bases aligning to TRBD2. The CDR3 extends over 16 amino acids. Germline CDR1 WSHSY, CDR2 SAAADI. The V gene end was trimmed by 6 bases and the J gene end by 1 base; junction bases not matched to a gene: 9. CDR3 protein: CASRATSDPSYNEQFF. CDR3 in DNA: TGCGCCAGCAGGGCCACTAGCGACCCTTCCTACAATGAGCAGTTCTTC.

The gene calls are TRBV11-2 and TRBJ1-4, with 7 positions matching TRBD1. Germline assignment: CDR1 SGHAT and CDR2 FQNNGV. The CDR3 has 15 amino acids. V trimming: 4 bases; J trimming: 6 bases; junction bases outside the gene matches: 8. The CDR3 DNA sequence: TGTGCCAGCAGCTCTCCGGAGACAGGGCATGAAAAACTGTTTTTT. Its protein product is CASSSPETGHEKLFF.

This chain connects TRBV7-9 to TRBJ1-2; 9 bases agree with TRBD1. Unmatched junction bases numbered 7, after V lost 5 bases and J lost 3 bases. CDR1 and CDR2 from the germline V gene are SEHNR and FQNEAQ (reference sequence). This CDR3 is built from 15 residues. The CDR3 nucleotides read TGTGCCAGCAGCCCATGGGACAGGGACGACTATGGCTACACCTTC. Its protein product is CASSPWDRDDYGYTF. The entire variable domain, with the rest obtained from reference TRBV7-9 and TRBJ1-2, is as follows: DTGVSQNPRHKITKRGQNVTFRCDPISEHNRLYWYRQTLGQGPEFLTYFQNEAQLEKSRLLSDRFSAERPKGSFSTLEIQRTEQGDSAMYLCASSPWDRDDYGYTFGSGTRLTVV.

This sequence joins TRBV29-1 and TRBJ2-3; 10 positions agree with TRBD2. Germline V gives CDR1 SQVTM, CDR2 ANQGSEA. V shed 3 bases and J 1 base; nucleotides not matched to a gene: 4. The CDR3 runs 15 residues. The CDR3 protein is CSVDAAGGGTDTQYF. In nucleotides, the CDR3 is TGCAGCGTTGATGCAGCGGGAGGGGGCACAGATACGCAGTATTTT.

This chain uses TRBV28 with TRBJ2-7; no reliable D call. Trimming removed 4 bases at V and 3 bases at J, with 10 bases between. In germline, CDR1 is MDHEN, CDR2 SYDVKM. The CDR3 contains 13 residues. This chain's CDR3 is CASSSSPSYEQYF. DNA of the CDR3: TGTGCCAGCAGTTCGTCGCCGAGCTACGAGCAGTACTTC.

The table lists this clone with a few counts. This rearrangement joins TRBV7-8 to TRBJ1-1; no firm D call. This CDR3 region has 14 residues. Germline V gene data show CDR1 as SGHVS and CDR2 as FQNEAQ. The V end was cut by 1 base, the J end by 4 bases, with 10 bases between. This CDR3 reads CASSLGEGITEAFF. The CDR3 DNA follows: TGTGCCAGCAGCTTAGGAGAGGGTATCACTGAAGCTTTCTTT. Full variable domain (rest looked up from reference TRBV7-8 and TRBJ1-1): GAGVSQSPRYKVAKRGQDVALRCDPISGHVSLFWYQQALGQGPEFLTYFQNEAQLDKSGLPSDRFFAERPEGSVSTLKIQRTQQEDSAVYLCASSLGEGITEAFFGQGTRLTVV.

The J gene is TRBJ1-3, the V gene TRBV9; D is unresolved. V lost 3 bases and J 0 bases, leaving 10 bases between the germline ends. Germline lookup yields CDR1 SGDLS and CDR2 YYNGEE. The CDR3 runs 15 residues. The DNA of the CDR3 is TGTGCCAGCAGCGCCCCGGGAACCTCTGGAAACACCATATATTTT. Protein product: CASSAPGTSGNTIYF. The whole variable domain, filled in from reference TRBV9 and TRBJ1-3, reads DSGVTQTPKHLITATGQRVTLRCSPRSGDLSVYWYQQSLDQGLQFLIQYYNGEERAKGNILERFSAQQFPDLHSELNLSSLELGDSALYFCASSAPGTSGNTIYFGEGSWLTVV.

The chain uses TRBV5-4 and TRBJ2-7, with TRBD2 identical over 10 bases. This CDR3 has 19 residues. J was trimmed by 2 bases and V by 0 bases; bases with no gene match: 14. Germline-derived CDR1 and CDR2 are SGHNT and YYREEE (reference sequence). The CDR3 sequence: CASSLGPGGASGGAYEQYF. DNA for the CDR3: TGTGCCAGCAGCTTGGGGCCCGGAGGGGCTAGCGGGGGCGCCTACGAGCAGTACTTC.

This chain links TRBV30 with TRBJ1-5, with TRBD1 identical over 10 bases. This CDR3 has 13 residues. J gave up 7 bases and V 5 bases, and 5 bases lay outside the gene matches. Germline V gene sequence: CDR1 GTSNPN, CDR2 SVGIG (reference sequence). CDR3 region: CAWSGQGVQPQHF. CDR3 sequence (DNA): TGTGCCTGGTCAGGACAGGGGGTCCAGCCCCAGCATTTT.

The chain is built from TRBV20-1 and TRBJ2-1; a weak D match, TRBD2 (6 bases). The CDR3 is 10 amino acids. V was pared by 5 bases and J by 12 bases, with 11 bases between. Per the germline V gene, CDR1 is DFQATT and CDR2 is SNEGSKA (reference sequence). CDR3 in amino acids: CSAVYGGQFF. CDR3 nucleotide sequence: TGCAGTGCTGTCTACGGGGGGCAGTTCTTC.

This sequence joins TRBV30 and TRBJ2-7; 8 bases are a match to TRBD2. The junction had 5 bases not matched to a gene; V was cut back by 4 bases and J by 0 bases. Germline V gives CDR1 GTSNPN, CDR2 SVGIG (reference sequence). The CDR3 length is 14 residues. The CDR3 reads CAWTRSGSSYEQYF. The CDR3 DNA reads TGTGCCTGGACCCGCAGCGGGAGCTCCTACGAGCAGTACTTC.